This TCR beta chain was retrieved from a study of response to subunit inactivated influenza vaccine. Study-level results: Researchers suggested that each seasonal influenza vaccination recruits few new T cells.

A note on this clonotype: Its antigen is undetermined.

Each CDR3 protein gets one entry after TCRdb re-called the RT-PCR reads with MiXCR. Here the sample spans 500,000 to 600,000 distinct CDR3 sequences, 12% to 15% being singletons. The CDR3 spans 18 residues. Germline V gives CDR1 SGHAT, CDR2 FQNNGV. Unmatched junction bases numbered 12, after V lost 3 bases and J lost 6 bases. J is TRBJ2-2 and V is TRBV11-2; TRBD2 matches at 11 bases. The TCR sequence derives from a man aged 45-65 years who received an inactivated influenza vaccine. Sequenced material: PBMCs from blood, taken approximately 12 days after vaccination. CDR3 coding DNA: TGTGCCAGCAGCTTGGGATTAGCGGGAGGGCCCCGGGCCGGGGAGCTGTTTTTT. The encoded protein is CASSLGLAGGPRAGELFF.